These 26 T cell receptor beta chains originate from one sample sequenced in a study of post-analysis software for immune sequencing data. Points from the study as a whole: When patients were compared with controls, roughly five TRBV segments were more frequent, TRBV5-6, TRBV5-1 and TRBV20-1 among them.

Antigen specificity for these receptors is unknown. Unique molecular identifiers were carried by the TCR beta cDNA libraries. One entry per CDR3 protein, called by TCRdb with MiXCR from the PCR reads. The table lists approximately 690,000 distinct CDR3 sequences, approximately 59% of them singletons. The sequenced material came from blood. These receptor sequences come from a girl aged 2-10 years with multiple sclerosis.

Only one count was recorded for this clonotype. The chain has TRBV6-2 or TRBV6-3 and TRBJ1-2; the D is unclear. V was trimmed by 2 bases and J by 7 bases, leaving 14 bases between them. CDR1 MNHEY and CDR2 SVGEGT come from the germline V gene. This CDR3 contains 14 residues. CDR3 bases: TGTGCCAGCAGTTACGGTGCAGTCGCCGGTGGCTACACCTTC. Translation gives CASSYGAVAGGYTF.

The sample holds many counts of this clonotype. J is TRBJ2-1 and V is TRBV7-8; 12 bases agree with TRBD2. The V segment lost 3 bases and the J segment 10 bases; nucleotides outside the gene matches: 10. CDR3 length: 16 residues. Germline CDR1 is SGHVS and CDR2 is FQNEAQ. The CDR3 nucleotides read TGTGCCAGCAGCTTTCGACTAGCGGGAGCCCCGGGGGAGCAGTTCTTC. This codes for CASSFRLAGAPGEQFF.

The rearrangement uses TRBV12-3 or TRBV12-4 and TRBJ2-1; 8 bases are shared with TRBD1. With 7 bases clipped from V and 7 bases from J, the junction kept 9 bases outside the gene matches. This CDR3 has 14 amino acids. This CDR3 is CASTPTGAENEQFF. The CDR3 DNA is TGTGCCAGCACCCCGACAGGGGCGGAGAATGAGCAGTTCTTC.

This clonotype was counted between two and nine times. The chain uses TRBV10-3 and TRBJ2-5; D is ambiguous. Germline CDR1 ENHRY, CDR2 SYGVKD. The germline V and J ends were trimmed by 0 bases and 5 bases, with 13 bases remaining between them. The CDR3 has 15 residues. The CDR3 DNA is TGTGCCATCAGTGAGTCTTTTGCCTCAGACGAGACCCAGTACTTC. Amino acid sequence: CAISESFASDETQYF.

V is TRBV12-3 or TRBV12-4 and J is TRBJ2-5, with D possibly TRBD2 on 6 matching bases. This CDR3 comprises 15 residues. Trimming cost V 4 bases and J 1 base, with 13 bases left between them. CDR3 DNA: TGTGCCAGCAGTTCCTCTGGGGGGACCCAAGAGACCCAGTACTTC. Translated: CASSSSGGTQETQYF.

V is TRBV4-1 and J is TRBJ1-1; D ambiguous. Trimming took 1 base from V and 3 from J, leaving 12 bases between them. The length of the CDR3 is 15 residues. The germline V gene encodes CDR1 MGHRA and CDR2 YSYEKL. The DNA for the CDR3 is TGCGCCAGCAGCCAAGGTTGGGGTTCGGACACTGAAGCTTTCTTT. This translates into CASSQGWGSDTEAFF.

This clonotype was seen a few times. The chain joins TRBV12-3 or TRBV12-4 to TRBJ1-5; 9 bases map to TRBD1. The junction had 6 bases not matched to a gene; V was cut back by 6 bases and J by 3 bases. This CDR3 is built from 15 residues. CDR3 coding DNA: TGTGCCAGCAGCTCCAGACAGGGGGTCAATCAGCCCCAGCATTTT. Amino acids: CASSSRQGVNQPQHF.

The chain joins TRBV10-2 to TRBJ2-7, with TRBD2 identical over 12 bases. The CDR3 has 16 residues. With V trimmed by 0 bases and J by 4 bases, 4 bases remained unmatched. The germline gives CDR1 WSHSY, CDR2 SAAADI. Here the CDR3 DNA reads TGCGCCAGCAGTGAGTCTGGACTAGCGGGGAAATACGAGCAGTACTTC. Translated: CASSESGLAGKYEQYF.

This sequence joins TRBV28 and TRBJ2-5; weak D call: TRBD1 (5 bases). From germline, CDR1 is MDHEN and CDR2 SYDVKM. This CDR3 is 16 amino acids long. The ends were cut back, 3 bases at V and 0 bases at J, with 14 bases in the middle. CDR3 protein: CASSFNYRPYQETQYF. The DNA for the CDR3 is TGTGCCAGCAGTTTTAATTACAGGCCTTACCAAGAGACCCAGTACTTC. Looking up the rest from reference TRBV28 and TRBJ2-5 gives the full variable domain: DVKVTQSSRYLVKRTGEKVFLECVQDMDHENMFWYRQDPGLGLRLIYFSYDVKMKEKGDIPEGYSVSREKKERFSLILESASTNQTSMYLCASSFNYRPYQETQYFGPGTRLLVL.

The genes are TRBV7-9 and TRBJ2-5; maybe TRBD1 (5 bases). This CDR3 region has 14 residues. With 6 bases removed from V and 2 bases from J, the gap between germline ends came to 13 bases. Germline V CDR1 and CDR2: SEHNR, FQNEAQ (reference sequence). As DNA, the CDR3 is TGTGCCAGCAGTTTTGACAGAGATCAAGAGACCCAGTACTTC. This gives the protein CASSFDRDQETQYF.

V gene TRBV7-9 combines with J gene TRBJ2-1, with TRBD1 matching 7 bases. Germline V gene sequence: CDR1 SEHNR, CDR2 FQNEAQ (reference sequence). The J segment lost 10 bases and the V segment lost 5 bases, leaving 8 bases of the junction unmatched. The CDR3 length is 13 residues. The CDR3 loop reads CASSLRDSYEQFF. CDR3 in DNA: TGTGCCAGCAGCCTCCGGGACAGCTACGAGCAGTTCTTC.

This rearrangement joins TRBV29-1 to TRBJ2-1; D ambiguous. Between the trimmed V and J ends, which lost 4 bases and 0 bases, there was a span of 7 bases. The germline CDR1 and CDR2 sequences are SQVTM and ANQGSEA. This CDR3 contains 13 residues. The CDR3 sequence is CSVAPSSYNEQFF. In nucleotides, the CDR3 is TGCAGCGTTGCCCCCAGCTCCTACAATGAGCAGTTCTTC.

This clonotype was seen only a few times. CDR3 amino acids: CASSSMGVARESGKLFF. In DNA form, the CDR3 reads TGTGCCAGCAGCTCGATGGGGGTAGCCAGGGAGAGTGGAAAACTGTTTTTT. This sequence joins TRBV7-9 and TRBJ1-4, with D possibly matching TRBD1 (5 bases). CDR1 and CDR2 (germline): SEHNR, FQNEAQ (reference sequence). This CDR3 is built from 17 residues. Between the trimmed V and J ends, which lost 4 bases and 10 bases, there was a span of 25 bases.

The gene calls are TRBV6-5 and TRBJ1-2; 7 bases align to TRBD1. The germline gives CDR1 MNHEY, CDR2 SVGAGI. Losses at the gene ends were 5 bases for V and 8 bases for J; bases not matched to a gene: 8. This CDR3 has 13 residues. In DNA form, the CDR3 reads TGTGCCAGCAGTCTCAGGGTCAGGGGGGGCTACACCTTC. It is translated as CASSLRVRGGYTF.

V is TRBV10-1 and J is TRBJ2-5; D uncertain. The DNA end is a closer match to TRBJ2-7, so the J assignment may be wrong. The CDR3 runs 13 residues. In germline, CDR1 is WNHNN, CDR2 SYGVQD (reference sequence). The CDR3 reads CASSEFGRSEQYF. CDR3 coding DNA: TGCGCCAGCAGTGAGTTCGGGCGATCCGAGCAGTACTTC.

The rearrangement uses TRBV18 and TRBJ2-1; D remains ambiguous. Looked up from germline, CDR1 is KGHSH and CDR2 is LQKENI. Between the trimmed V and J ends, which lost 5 bases and 4 bases, there was a span of 12 bases. This CDR3 has 14 amino acids. The CDR3 spells CASSARFMYNEQFF. The CDR3 region has the DNA TGTGCCAGCTCAGCCCGTTTTATGTACAATGAGCAGTTCTTC.

The chain is built from TRBV7-9 and TRBJ2-2, with D maybe TRBD1 (6 bases). CDR3 length: 14 amino acids. V was trimmed by 5 bases and J by 4 bases, leaving 11 bases between them. Germline lookup yields CDR1 SEHNR and CDR2 FQNEAQ (reference sequence). DNA of the CDR3: TGTGCCAGCAGCCGGACAGATGGCACCGGGGAGCTGTTTTTT. Protein product: CASSRTDGTGELFF. Full variable domain (rest looked up from reference TRBV7-9 and TRBJ2-2): DTGVSQNPRHKITKRGQNVTFRCDPISEHNRLYWYRQTLGQGPEFLTYFQNEAQLEKSRLLSDRFSAERPKGSFSTLEIQRTEQGDSAMYLCASSRTDGTGELFFGEGSRLTVL.

This rearrangement joins TRBV10-3 to TRBJ2-1; possibly TRBD2 for D (5 bases). Germline V gives CDR1 ENHRY, CDR2 SYGVKD. The V gene lost 3 bases and the J gene lost 2 bases, with 14 bases spanning the gap. The length of the CDR3 is 16 residues. As DNA, the CDR3 is TGTGCCATCAGTGAACCCCTAGCTTCGCCCTACAATGAGCAGTTCTTC. Protein sequence: CAISEPLASPYNEQFF.

The gene calls are TRBV20-1 and TRBJ1-5, with 7 positions matching TRBD1. Losses at the gene ends were 1 base for V and 4 bases for J; bases not matched to a gene: 4. Germline loops: CDR1 DFQATT, CDR2 SNEGSKA (reference sequence). The CDR3 length is 14 residues. The CDR3 here is CSARVRGQNQPQHF. The DNA of the CDR3 is TGCAGTGCTAGAGTAAGGGGGCAAAATCAGCCCCAGCATTTT.

This chain links TRBV3-1 with TRBJ1-1; a possible D gene is TRBD1 (5 bases). The germline V and J ends were trimmed by 0 bases and 5 bases, with 16 bases remaining between them. Looked up from germline, CDR1 is LGHDT and CDR2 is YNNKEL (reference sequence). The CDR3 is 16 amino acids. The CDR3 is CASSQDREGEGTEAFF. The CDR3 bases are TGTGCCAGCAGCCAAGATCGGGAAGGGGAGGGGACTGAAGCTTTCTTT.

The genes are TRBV6-1 and TRBJ2-5; weak D call: TRBD1 (5 bases). Germline V gives CDR1 MNHNS, CDR2 SASEGT. CDR3 length equals 14 residues. Trimming stripped 7 bases from V and 5 bases from J, with 17 bases between. The CDR3 is CASTLDKPWETQYF. In nucleotides, the CDR3 is TGTGCCAGCACCCTGGACAAGCCTTGGGAGACCCAGTACTTC.

The rearrangement joins TRBV28 to TRBJ1-5; a possible D gene is TRBD1 (5 bases). The CDR3 length is 14 residues. Looked up from germline, CDR1 is MDHEN and CDR2 is SYDVKM. V was pared by 11 bases and J by 0 bases, with 14 bases between. This chain's CDR3 is CAGGARYSNQPQHF. The CDR3 nucleotides read TGTGCCGGCGGGGCGCGGTATAGCAATCAGCCCCAGCATTTT. Together with reference TRBV28 and TRBJ1-5, the CDR3 gives the full variable domain: DVKVTQSSRYLVKRTGEKVFLECVQDMDHENMFWYRQDPGLGLRLIYFSYDVKMKEKGDIPEGYSVSREKKERFSLILESASTNQTSMYLCAGGARYSNQPQHFGDGTRLSIL.

V and J are TRBV7-6 and TRBJ1-5; the D is unclear. This CDR3 has 10 amino acids. CDR1 and CDR2 (germline): SGHVS, FNYEAQ. The ends were cut back, 6 bases at V and 9 bases at J, with 6 bases in the middle. CDR3: CASSGMPQHF. The DNA for the CDR3 is TGTGCCAGCAGTGGGATGCCCCAGCATTTT.

The chain carries TRBV20-1 and TRBJ2-1; perhaps TRBD2 as D (5 bases). V was pared by 0 bases and J by 8 bases, with 17 bases between. The length of the CDR3 is 15 residues. Germline V gene sequence: CDR1 DFQATT, CDR2 SNEGSKA (reference sequence). The CDR3 DNA reads as TGCAGTGCTAGAGATGGGTCTCTAGCAGTCTATGAGCAGTTCTTC. Protein product: CSARDGSLAVYEQFF.

The chain couples TRBV20-1 to TRBJ2-1; D gene ambiguous. Deletions cut 3 bases from V and 9 bases from J, with 9 bases between. Per germline, CDR1 DFQATT and CDR2 SNEGSKA (reference sequence). The CDR3 extends over 11 amino acids. The DNA of the CDR3 is TGCAGTGCTAGGGCCGGGCGTGAGCAGTTCTTC. Its translation: CSARAGREQFF.

This clonotype was observed a few times. This chain links TRBV2 with TRBJ2-5; TRBD2 agrees at 7 bases. CDR1 SNHLY and CDR2 FYNNEI come from the germline V gene. J lost 4 bases, V lost 3 bases, and 5 bases had no gene match. This CDR3 has 14 residues. This CDR3 is CASSDLASGETQYF. CDR3 DNA sequence: TGTGCCAGCAGTGATCTGGCTAGCGGAGAGACCCAGTACTTC. The entire variable domain, with the rest obtained from reference TRBV2 and TRBJ2-5, is as follows: EPEVTQTPSHQVTQMGQEVILRCVPISNHLYFYWYRQILGQKVEFLVSFYNNEISEKSEIFDDQFSVERPDGSNFTLKIRSTKLEDSAMYFCASSDLASGETQYFGPGTRLLVL.